What follows is one T cell receptor (beta chain) and its context. Trimming took 7 bases from V and 8 from J, leaving 15 bases between them. Germline assignment: CDR1 SGDLS and CDR2 YYNGEE. This CDR3 is 12 amino acids long. One entry per CDR3 protein, called by TCRdb with MiXCR from the 5' RACE reads. This table has 350,000 to 400,000 distinct CDR3 sequences, 25% to 35% appearing once. Likely shared infections and vaccines: all three twin pairs were reared together. The sample belongs to a study of identical twins' blood T cells. On the study more broadly: About 50 million reads came from 12 libraries, six alpha, six beta.

This chain links TRBV9 with TRBJ1-1, with D unresolved. Sequenced material: PBMCs. The sequence was obtained from a woman between 18 and 50 years old in good health. CDR3 residues: CASGPGHLEAFF. The CDR3 nucleotides are TGTGCCAGCGGCCCCGGGCATCTCGAAGCTTTCTTT.